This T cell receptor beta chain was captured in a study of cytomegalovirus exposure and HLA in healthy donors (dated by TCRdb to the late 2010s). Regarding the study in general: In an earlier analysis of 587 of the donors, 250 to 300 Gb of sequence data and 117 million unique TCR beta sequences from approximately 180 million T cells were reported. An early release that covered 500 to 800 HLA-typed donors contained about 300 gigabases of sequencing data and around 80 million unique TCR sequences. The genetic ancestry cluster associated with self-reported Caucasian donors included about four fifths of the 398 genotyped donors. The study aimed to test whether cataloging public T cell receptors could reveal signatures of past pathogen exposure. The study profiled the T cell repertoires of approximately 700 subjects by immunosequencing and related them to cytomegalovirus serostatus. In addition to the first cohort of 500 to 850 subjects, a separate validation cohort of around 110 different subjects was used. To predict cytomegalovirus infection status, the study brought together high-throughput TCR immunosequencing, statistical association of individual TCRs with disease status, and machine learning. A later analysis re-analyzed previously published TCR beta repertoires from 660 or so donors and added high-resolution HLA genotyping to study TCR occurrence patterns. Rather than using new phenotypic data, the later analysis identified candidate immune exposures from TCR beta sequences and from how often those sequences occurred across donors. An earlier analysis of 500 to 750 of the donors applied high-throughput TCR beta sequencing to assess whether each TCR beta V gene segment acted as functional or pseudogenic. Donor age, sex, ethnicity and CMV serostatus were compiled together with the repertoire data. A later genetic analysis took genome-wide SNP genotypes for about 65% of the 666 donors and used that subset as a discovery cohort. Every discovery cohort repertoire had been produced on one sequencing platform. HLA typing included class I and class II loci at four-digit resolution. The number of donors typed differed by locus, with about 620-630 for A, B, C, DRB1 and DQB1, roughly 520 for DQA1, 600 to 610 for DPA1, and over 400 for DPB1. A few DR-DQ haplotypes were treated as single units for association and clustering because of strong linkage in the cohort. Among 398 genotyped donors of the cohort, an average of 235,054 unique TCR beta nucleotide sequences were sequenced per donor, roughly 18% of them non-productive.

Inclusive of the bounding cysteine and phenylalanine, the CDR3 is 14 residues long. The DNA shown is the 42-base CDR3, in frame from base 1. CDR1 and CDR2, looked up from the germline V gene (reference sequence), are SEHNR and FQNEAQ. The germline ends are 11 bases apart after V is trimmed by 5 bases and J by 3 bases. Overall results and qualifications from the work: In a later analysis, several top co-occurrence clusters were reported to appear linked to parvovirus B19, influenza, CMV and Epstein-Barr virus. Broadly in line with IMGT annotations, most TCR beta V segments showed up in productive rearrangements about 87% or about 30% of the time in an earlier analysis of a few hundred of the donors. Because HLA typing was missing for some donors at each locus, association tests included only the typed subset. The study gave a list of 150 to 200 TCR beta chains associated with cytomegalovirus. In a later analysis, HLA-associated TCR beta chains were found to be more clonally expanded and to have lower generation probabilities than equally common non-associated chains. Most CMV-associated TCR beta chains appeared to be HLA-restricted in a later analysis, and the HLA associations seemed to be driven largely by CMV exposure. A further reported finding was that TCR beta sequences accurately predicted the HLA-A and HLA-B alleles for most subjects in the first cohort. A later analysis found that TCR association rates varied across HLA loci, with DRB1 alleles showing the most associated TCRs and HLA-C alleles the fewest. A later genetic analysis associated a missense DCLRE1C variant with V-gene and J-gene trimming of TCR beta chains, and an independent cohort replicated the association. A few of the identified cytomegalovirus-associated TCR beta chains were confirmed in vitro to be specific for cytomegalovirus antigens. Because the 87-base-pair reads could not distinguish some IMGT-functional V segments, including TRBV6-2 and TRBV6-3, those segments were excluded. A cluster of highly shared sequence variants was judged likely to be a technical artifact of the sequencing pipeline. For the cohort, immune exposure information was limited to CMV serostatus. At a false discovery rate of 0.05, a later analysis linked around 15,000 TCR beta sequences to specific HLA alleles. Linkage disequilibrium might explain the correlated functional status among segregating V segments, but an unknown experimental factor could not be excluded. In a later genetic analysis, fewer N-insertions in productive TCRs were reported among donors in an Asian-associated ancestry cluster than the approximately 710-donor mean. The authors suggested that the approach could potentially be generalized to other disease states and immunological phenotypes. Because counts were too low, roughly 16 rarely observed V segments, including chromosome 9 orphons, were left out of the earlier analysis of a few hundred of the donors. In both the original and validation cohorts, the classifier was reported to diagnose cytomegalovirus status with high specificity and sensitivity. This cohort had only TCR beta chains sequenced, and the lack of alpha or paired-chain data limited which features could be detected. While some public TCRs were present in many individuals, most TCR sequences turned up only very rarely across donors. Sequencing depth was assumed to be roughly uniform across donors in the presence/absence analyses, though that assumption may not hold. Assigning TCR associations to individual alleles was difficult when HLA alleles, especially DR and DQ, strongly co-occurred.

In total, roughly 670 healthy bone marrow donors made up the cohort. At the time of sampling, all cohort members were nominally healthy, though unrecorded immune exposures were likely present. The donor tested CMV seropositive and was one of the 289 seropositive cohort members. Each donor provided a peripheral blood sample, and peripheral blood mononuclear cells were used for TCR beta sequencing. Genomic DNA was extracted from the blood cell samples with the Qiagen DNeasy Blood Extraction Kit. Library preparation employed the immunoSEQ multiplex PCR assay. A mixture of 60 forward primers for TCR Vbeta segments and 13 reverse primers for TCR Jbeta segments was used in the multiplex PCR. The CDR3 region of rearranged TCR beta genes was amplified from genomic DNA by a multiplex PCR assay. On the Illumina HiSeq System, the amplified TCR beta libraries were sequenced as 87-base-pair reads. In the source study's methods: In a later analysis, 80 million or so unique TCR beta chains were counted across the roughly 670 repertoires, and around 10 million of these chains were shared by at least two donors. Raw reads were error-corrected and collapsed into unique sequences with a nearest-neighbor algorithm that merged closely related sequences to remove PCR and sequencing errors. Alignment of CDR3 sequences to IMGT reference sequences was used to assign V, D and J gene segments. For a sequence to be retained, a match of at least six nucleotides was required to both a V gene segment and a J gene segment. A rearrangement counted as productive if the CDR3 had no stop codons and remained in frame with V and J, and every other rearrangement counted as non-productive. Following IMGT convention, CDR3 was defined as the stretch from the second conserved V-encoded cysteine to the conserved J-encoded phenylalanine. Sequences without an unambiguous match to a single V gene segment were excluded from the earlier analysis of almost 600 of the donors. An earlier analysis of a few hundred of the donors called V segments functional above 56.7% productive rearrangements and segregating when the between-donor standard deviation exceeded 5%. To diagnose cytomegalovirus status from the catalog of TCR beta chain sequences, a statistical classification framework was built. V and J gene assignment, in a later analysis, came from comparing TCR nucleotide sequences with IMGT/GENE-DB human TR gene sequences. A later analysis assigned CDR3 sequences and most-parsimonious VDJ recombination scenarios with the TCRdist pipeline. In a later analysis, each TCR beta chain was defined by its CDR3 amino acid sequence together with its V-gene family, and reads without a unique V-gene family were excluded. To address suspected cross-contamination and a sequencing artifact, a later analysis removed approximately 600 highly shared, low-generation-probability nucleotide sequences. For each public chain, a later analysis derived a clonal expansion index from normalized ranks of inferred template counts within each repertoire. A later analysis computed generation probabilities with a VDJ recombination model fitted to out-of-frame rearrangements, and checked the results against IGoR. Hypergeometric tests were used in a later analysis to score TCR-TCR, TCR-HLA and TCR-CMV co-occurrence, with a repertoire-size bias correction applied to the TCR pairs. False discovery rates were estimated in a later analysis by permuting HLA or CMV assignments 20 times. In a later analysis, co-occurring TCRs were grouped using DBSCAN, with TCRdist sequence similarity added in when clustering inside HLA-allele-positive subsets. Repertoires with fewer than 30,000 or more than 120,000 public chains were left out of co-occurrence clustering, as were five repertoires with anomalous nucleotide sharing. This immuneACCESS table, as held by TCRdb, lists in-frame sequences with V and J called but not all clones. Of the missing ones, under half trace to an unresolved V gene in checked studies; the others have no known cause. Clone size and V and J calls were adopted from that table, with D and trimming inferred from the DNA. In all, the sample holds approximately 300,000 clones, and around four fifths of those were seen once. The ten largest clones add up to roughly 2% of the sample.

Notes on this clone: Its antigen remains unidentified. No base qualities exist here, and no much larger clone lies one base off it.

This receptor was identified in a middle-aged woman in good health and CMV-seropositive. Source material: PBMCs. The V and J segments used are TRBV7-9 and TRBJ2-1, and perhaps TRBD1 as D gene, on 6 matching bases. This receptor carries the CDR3 CASSTGFGYNEQFF. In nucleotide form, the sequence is TGTGCCAGCAGCACAGGGTTTGGCTACAATGAGCAGTTCTTC.